A selection of T cell receptor beta chains follows, all from one sample in a study of early T cells in non-severe SARS-CoV-2 infection. TCRdb analysed the 5' RACE reads with MiXCR anew, one entry per CDR3 protein. Seen here are 45,000 to 75,000 distinct CDR3 sequences, around 10% observed once, and the top ten hold roughly a sixth. The sample taken for sequencing was whole blood. The receptor source for this set is an adult who was a healthcare worker with PCR-confirmed SARS-CoV-2 infection or an uninfected control (not recorded which). CDR3s include the opening cysteine and the closing phenylalanine or tryptophan. Fields, in order: J gene, CDR3 length, D gene, V gene, clone size, CDR3 DNA, CDR3 protein. D genes are given only for firm matches. For some rows the clone size is stated as once, few or many, or as a class when expanded; others skip it.

j_gene: TRBJ2-7; len: 15; d_gene: TRBD1; v_gene: TRBV14; abundance: many; CDR3nt: TGTGCCAGCAGCCCAACAGGGGGTGAAACCTACGAGCAGTACTTC; CDR3aa: CASSPTGGETYEQYF
j_gene: TRBJ2-1; len: 9; d_gene: .; v_gene: TRBV28; abundance: .; CDR3nt: TGTGCCAGCAAGGCAGAGCAGTTCTTC; CDR3aa: CASKAEQFF
j_gene: TRBJ2-5; len: 12; d_gene: .; v_gene: TRBV10-3; abundance: many; CDR3nt: TGTGCCACCAACGGGGGAAAAGAGACCCAGTACTTC; CDR3aa: CATNGGKETQYF
j_gene: TRBJ2-3; len: 15; d_gene: .; v_gene: TRBV6-5; abundance: many; CDR3nt: TGTGCCAGCAGTCCCGGACTCATCCACACAGATACGCAGTATTTT; CDR3aa: CASSPGLIHTDTQYF
j_gene: TRBJ2-5; len: 15; d_gene: TRBD1; v_gene: TRBV19; abundance: few; CDR3nt: TGTGCCAGTAGTATCCTGGCCAGGGGGCGAGAGACCCAGTACTTC; CDR3aa: CASSILARGRETQYF
j_gene: TRBJ2-2; len: 15; d_gene: .; v_gene: TRBV7-8; abundance: .; CDR3nt: TGTGCCAGCAGCTTATTCAGGCTGAGTACCGGGGAGCTGTTTTTT; CDR3aa: CASSLFRLSTGELFF
j_gene: TRBJ2-1; len: 16; d_gene: TRBD2; v_gene: TRBV5-1; abundance: many; CDR3nt: TGCGCCAGCAGCTTGGGGACTAGCGGGAGCGGTGATGAGCAGTTCTTC; CDR3aa: CASSLGTSGSGDEQFF
j_gene: TRBJ2-5; len: 15; d_gene: TRBD1; v_gene: TRBV9; abundance: .; CDR3nt: TGTGCCAGCAGCCGGGAGACAGGGGGCAGGGAGACCCAGTACTTC; CDR3aa: CASSRETGGRETQYF
j_gene: TRBJ2-1; len: 14; d_gene: .; v_gene: TRBV29-1; abundance: .; CDR3nt: TGCAGCGTTGTGGCGGGATTCTCCTACAATGAGCAGTTCTTC; CDR3aa: CSVVAGFSYNEQFF
j_gene: TRBJ1-5; len: 13; d_gene: .; v_gene: TRBV19; abundance: many; CDR3nt: TGTGCCAGTAGGGACAGCCACAATCAGCCCCAGCATTTT; CDR3aa: CASRDSHNQPQHF
j_gene: TRBJ2-7; len: 14; d_gene: .; v_gene: TRBV9; abundance: many; CDR3nt: TGTGCCAGCAGCGTAGCAGATAGATACTACGAGCAGTACTTC; CDR3aa: CASSVADRYYEQYF
j_gene: TRBJ2-3; len: 15; d_gene: .; v_gene: TRBV11-2; abundance: .; CDR3nt: TGTGCCAGCAGCTTAGATCGGTCTTACACAGATACGCAGTATTTT; CDR3aa: CASSLDRSYTDTQYF
j_gene: TRBJ1-6; len: 15; d_gene: TRBD1; v_gene: TRBV9; abundance: many; CDR3nt: TGTGCCAGCAGCGCGTACGACAGGGTTAATTCACCCCTCCACTTT; CDR3aa: CASSAYDRVNSPLHF
j_gene: TRBJ2-3; len: 14; d_gene: .; v_gene: TRBV14; abundance: many; CDR3nt: TGTGCCAGCAGCCGGAATGGCCTGCTCGATACGCAGTATTTT; CDR3aa: CASSRNGLLDTQYF
j_gene: TRBJ1-1; len: 15; d_gene: .; v_gene: TRBV7-8; abundance: .; CDR3nt: TGTGCCAGCAGCTTTACCGGGGGGATGAACACTGAAGCTTTCTTT; CDR3aa: CASSFTGGMNTEAFF
j_gene: TRBJ2-5; len: 14; d_gene: .; v_gene: TRBV27; abundance: many; CDR3nt: TGTGCCAGCAGCCATGGACTGCTCCAAGAGACCCAGTACTTC; CDR3aa: CASSHGLLQETQYF
j_gene: TRBJ1-4; len: 14; d_gene: TRBD1; v_gene: TRBV7-9; abundance: .; CDR3nt: TGTGCCAGCAGTAGACAGGGAAAATACGAAAAACTGTTTTTT; CDR3aa: CASSRQGKYEKLFF
j_gene: TRBJ2-3; len: 11; d_gene: .; v_gene: TRBV29-1; abundance: medium-sized; CDR3nt: TGCAGCGTTGATTCGGGAGATACGCAGTATTTT; CDR3aa: CSVDSGDTQYF
j_gene: TRBJ1-1; len: 13; d_gene: .; v_gene: TRBV28; abundance: .; CDR3nt: TGTGCCAGCGCAGAGGCGGGGGCCAATCGAGCTTTCTTT; CDR3aa: CASAEAGANRAFF
j_gene: TRBJ1-1; len: 14; d_gene: .; v_gene: TRBV29-1; abundance: many; CDR3nt: TGCAGCGTCCCGTTACTAGGGATGAACACTGAAGCTTTCTTT; CDR3aa: CSVPLLGMNTEAFF
j_gene: TRBJ2-7; len: 13; d_gene: .; v_gene: TRBV29-1; abundance: many; CDR3nt: TGCAGCGTTGACGGAGGTAACCGGGGGGAGCAGTACTTC; CDR3aa: CSVDGGNRGEQYF
j_gene: TRBJ2-1; len: 13; d_gene: .; v_gene: TRBV11-3; abundance: .; CDR3nt: TGTGCCAGCAGCCCGGACAGCTACAATGAGCAGTTCTTC; CDR3aa: CASSPDSYNEQFF
j_gene: TRBJ2-1; len: 16; d_gene: .; v_gene: TRBV6-2/TRBV6-3; abundance: few; CDR3nt: TGTGCCAGCAGTAAAGGGGGAATTGGATCCTACAATGAGCAGTTCTTC; CDR3aa: CASSKGGIGSYNEQFF
j_gene: TRBJ1-3; len: 13; d_gene: TRBD1; v_gene: TRBV7-2; abundance: few; CDR3nt: TGTGCCAGCAGCCAGGGGGCTGGAAACACCATATATTTT; CDR3aa: CASSQGAGNTIYF
j_gene: TRBJ1-1; len: 16; d_gene: .; v_gene: TRBV4-3; abundance: medium-sized; CDR3nt: TGCGCCAGCAGCCAAGAATTAGGGACCATGAACACTGAAGCTTTCTTT; CDR3aa: CASSQELGTMNTEAFF
j_gene: TRBJ2-1; len: 19; d_gene: TRBD2; v_gene: TRBV4-2; abundance: many; CDR3nt: TGTGCCAGCAGCCAGCCCGGGACTAGCGGGAGGGCTACATACAATGAGCAGTTCTTC; CDR3aa: CASSQPGTSGRATYNEQFF
j_gene: TRBJ2-1; len: 15; d_gene: TRBD1; v_gene: TRBV11-1; abundance: many; CDR3nt: TGTGCCAGCAGCGAGGGACAGGGGCGGGTTAATGAGCAGTTCTTC; CDR3aa: CASSEGQGRVNEQFF
j_gene: TRBJ2-3; len: 15; d_gene: TRBD2; v_gene: TRBV12-3/TRBV12-4; abundance: few; CDR3nt: TGTGCCAGCAGTGGCAGAGCGGGAGACACAGATACGCAGTATTTT; CDR3aa: CASSGRAGDTDTQYF
j_gene: TRBJ2-1; len: 15; d_gene: .; v_gene: TRBV6-6; abundance: many; CDR3nt: TGTGCCAGCAGTTACTCGAGGACGGATTTTAATGAGCAGTTCTTC; CDR3aa: CASSYSRTDFNEQFF
j_gene: TRBJ1-5; len: 13; d_gene: TRBD1; v_gene: TRBV6-5; abundance: many; CDR3nt: TGTGCCAGCAGTCTGGGGACAGGCCAGCCCCAGCATTTT; CDR3aa: CASSLGTGQPQHF
j_gene: TRBJ1-5; len: 14; d_gene: .; v_gene: TRBV28; abundance: many; CDR3nt: TGTGCCAGCAGTTTCCCCGGTAGCAATCAGCCCCAGCATTTT; CDR3aa: CASSFPGSNQPQHF